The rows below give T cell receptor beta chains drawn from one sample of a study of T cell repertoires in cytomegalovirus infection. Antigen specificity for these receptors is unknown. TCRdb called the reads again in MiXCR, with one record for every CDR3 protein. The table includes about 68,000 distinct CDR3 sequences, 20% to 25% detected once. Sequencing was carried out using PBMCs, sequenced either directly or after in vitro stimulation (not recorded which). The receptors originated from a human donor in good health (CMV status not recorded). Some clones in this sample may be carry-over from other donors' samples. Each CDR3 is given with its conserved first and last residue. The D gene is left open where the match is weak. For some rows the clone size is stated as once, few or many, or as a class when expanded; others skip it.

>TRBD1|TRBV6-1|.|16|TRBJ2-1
CASRRTGTGGHAEQFF
TGTGCCAGCAGGAGAACCGGGACAGGGGGACATGCTGAGCAGTTCTTC
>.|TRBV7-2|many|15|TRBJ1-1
CASSFSTERNTEAFF
TGTGCCAGCAGCTTTTCGACAGAGAGAAACACTGAAGCTTTCTTT
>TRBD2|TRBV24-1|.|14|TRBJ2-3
CATSGTSGSDTQYF
TGTGCCACCAGTGGGACTAGCGGGAGTGATACGCAGTATTTT
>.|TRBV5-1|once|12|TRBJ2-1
CASSQTRNEQFF
TGCGCCAGCAGCCAGACCCGCAATGAGCAGTTCTTC
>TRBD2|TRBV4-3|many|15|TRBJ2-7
CASSQGTSGGYEQYF
TGCGCCAGCAGCCAAGGGACTAGCGGGGGCTACGAGCAGTACTTC
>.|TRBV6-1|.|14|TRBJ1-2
CASSYESDNYGYTF
TGTGCCAGCAGTTACGAGTCGGATAACTATGGCTACACCTTC
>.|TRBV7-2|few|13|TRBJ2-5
CASSRYGDETQYF
TGTGCCAGCAGCCGATACGGGGATGAGACCCAGTACTTC
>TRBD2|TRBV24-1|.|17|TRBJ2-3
CATSASPGLAGLDTQYF
TGTGCCACCAGTGCCTCCCCGGGACTAGCGGGACTAGATACGCAGTATTTT
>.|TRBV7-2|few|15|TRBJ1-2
CASSGLAGTNYGYTF
TGTGCCAGCAGCGGGCTGGCAGGAACTAACTATGGCTACACCTTC
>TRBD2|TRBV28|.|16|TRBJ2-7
CASSPAGLAVHYEQYF
TGTGCCAGCAGTCCCGCGGGACTAGCGGTGCACTACGAGCAGTACTTC
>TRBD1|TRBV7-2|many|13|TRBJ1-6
CASSSGGNSPLHF
TGTGCCAGCAGCTCAGGGGGTAATTCACCCCTCCACTTT
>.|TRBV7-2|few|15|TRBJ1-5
CASSPVRQFNQPQHF
TGTGCCAGCAGCCCAGTCCGGCAGTTCAATCAGCCCCAGCATTTT
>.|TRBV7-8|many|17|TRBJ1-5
CASSFAERRISNQPQHF
TGTGCCAGCAGCTTCGCGGAGAGAAGGATTAGCAATCAGCCCCAGCATTTT
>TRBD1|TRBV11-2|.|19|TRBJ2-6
CASSSPAGTGGSGANVLTF
TGTGCCAGCAGCTCCCCTGCCGGGACAGGGGGAAGTGGGGCCAACGTCCTGACTTTC
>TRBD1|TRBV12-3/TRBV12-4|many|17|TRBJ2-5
CASSLREGQGQLETQYF
TGTGCCAGCAGTTTAAGGGAAGGACAGGGACAGCTTGAGACCCAGTACTTC
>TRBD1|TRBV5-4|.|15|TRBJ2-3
CASRSGQGGTDTQYF
TGTGCCAGCAGGTCGGGACAGGGTGGCACAGATACGCAGTATTTT